The 10 T cell receptor beta chains presented below share a single source sample, sequenced in a study of T-cell reconstitution after alpha-beta-depleted transplantation in children. TCRbeta library construction was performed incorporating unique molecular identifiers. TCRdb called the PCR reads again in MiXCR, with one record for every CDR3 protein. In the table there are 600,000 or so distinct CDR3 sequences, under 25% of which are singletons. Material: PBMCs, mostly from graft donor cells, obtained 360 days after TCRalphabeta/CD19-depleted stem cell transplant. The receptors here all came from a boy in the first two years of life who had a stem cell transplant for acute myeloid leukemia, so the T cells may come from the graft donor.

This clonotype has only a few counts. This chain uses TRBV5-8 with TRBJ2-1; D is uncertain. Germline V gene lookup returns CDR1 SGHTS and CDR2 YDEGEE. The CDR3 length is 13 residues. V was clipped by 6 bases and J by 1 base, with 8 bases between them. CDR3 DNA sequence: TGTGCCAGCAACCTGGGTTCCTACAATGAGCAGTTCTTC. Its translation: CASNLGSYNEQFF.

V gene TRBV29-1 combines with J gene TRBJ2-1; D possibly corresponds to TRBD2 (6 bases). Trimming cost V 2 bases and J 2 bases, with 16 bases left between them. The CDR3 consists of 16 residues. Germline CDR1 is SQVTM and CDR2 is ANQGSEA. The CDR3 is CSVERGNILAYNEQFF. In DNA form, the CDR3 reads TGCAGCGTTGAACGGGGGAACATCCTGGCCTACAATGAGCAGTTCTTC.

This clonotype showed up just a few times. The chain employs TRBV7-3 and TRBJ1-5; 9 nucleotides line up with TRBD1. Looked up from germline, CDR1 is SGHTA and CDR2 is FQGTGA. V lost 5 bases, J lost 4 bases, and 6 bases stayed unmatched. CDR3 length equals 15 residues. As DNA, the CDR3 is TGTGCCAGCAGCAGATTCGGGACAGGGAATCAGCCCCAGCATTTT. Its protein is CASSRFGTGNQPQHF.

The chain has TRBV5-1 and TRBJ2-2; 9 bases align to TRBD1. The CDR3 length is 17 residues. Germline CDR1 reads SGHRS; CDR2 reads YFSETQ. After removal of 0 bases from V and 7 bases from J, the junction contained 10 bases not matched to a gene. The chain's CDR3 is CASSLAITGGADGELFF. The CDR3 DNA reads as TGCGCCAGCAGCTTGGCCATAACAGGGGGCGCGGACGGGGAGCTGTTTTTT.

The sample holds a few counts of this clonotype. The V call is TRBV2, the J call TRBJ1-2, with TRBD1 matching over 9 bases. V lost 7 bases to trimming and J lost 6 bases; unmatched junction nucleotides: 9. The CDR3 is made up of 14 amino acids. Per the germline V gene, CDR1 is SNHLY and CDR2 is FYNNEI. The CDR3 DNA reads TGTGCCAGCACCGGACAGGGGATCGGAGATGGCTACACCTTC. Its protein product is CASTGQGIGDGYTF.

The table lists this clonotype with a few counts. The chain combines TRBV27 with TRBJ2-5; tentatively, D is TRBD1 (6 bases). Trimming removed 5 bases at V and 5 bases at J, with 18 bases between. The CDR3 consists of 15 residues. CDR1 and CDR2 (germline): MNHEY, SMNVEV (reference sequence). The CDR3 DNA is TGTGCCAGCAGTCTCGCCGGGACAAGGGAGGAGACCCAGTACTTC. It specifies CASSLAGTREETQYF.

In its sample, this clonotype was seen a few times. The chain is built from TRBV7-9 and TRBJ2-1, with 8 bases aligning to TRBD1. Per germline, CDR1 SEHNR and CDR2 FQNEAQ (reference sequence). The CDR3 runs 14 residues. J gave up 5 bases and V 4 bases, and 4 bases lay outside the gene matches. The DNA of the CDR3 is TGTGCCAGCAGCTACGGGACAGGAAACAATGAGCAGTTCTTC. This sequence encodes CASSYGTGNNEQFF.

This clonotype was observed at least ten times. The rearrangement uses TRBV7-9 and TRBJ1-5, with D possibly TRBD1 on 5 matching bases. CDR1 SEHNR and CDR2 FQNEAQ come from the germline V gene (reference sequence). V shed 5 bases and J shed 7 bases, with 12 bases lying between them. The CDR3 spans 13 residues. The CDR3, as DNA: TGTGCCAGCAGCCCGGGACCTATCCAGCCCCAGCATTTT. Translating it yields CASSPGPIQPQHF.

The rearrangement links TRBV20-1 to TRBJ2-7, with 7 bases fitting TRBD1. V was pared by 0 bases and J by 3 bases, with 8 bases of the junction left unmatched. CDR1 DFQATT and CDR2 SNEGSKA come from the germline V gene (reference sequence). The CDR3 is made up of 15 amino acids. This chain's CDR3 is CSARDHGQGVYEQYF. The CDR3 nucleotides read TGCAGTGCTAGAGATCACGGGCAGGGGGTCTACGAGCAGTACTTC.

The V and J genes are TRBV12-3 or TRBV12-4 and TRBJ2-1, with D perhaps being TRBD1 or TRBD2 (5 bases each). V lost 6 bases to trimming and J lost 6 bases, with 9 bases between them. CDR3 length: 12 amino acids. The CDR3 bases are TGTGCCAGCAGGAGGGGCCCCAATGAGCAGTTCTTC. Its translation is CASRRGPNEQFF.